The source of this T cell receptor beta chain is a study of blood T cells in healthy people across ages. CDR1 DFQATT and CDR2 SNEGSKA come from the germline V gene (reference sequence). Trimming removed 1 base at V and 1 base at J, with 7 bases between. The CDR3 sequence is 14 residues long. As regards this clonotype: Its antigen is still unknown.

Study results and caveats: Investigators viewed diversity estimates from one million T cells as underestimates, the study reported.

Then a second PCR, running roughly 7 to 12 cycles, was carried out with a sample-barcoded 5' primer and a J-beta primer mix. TCRdb re-called the 5' RACE reads through MiXCR, storing one row per CDR3 protein. The data show 850,000 to 1,100,000 distinct CDR3 sequences, approximately 38% seen once. The rearrangement links TRBV20-1 to TRBJ2-2, with a tentative D call TRBD1 (6 bases). The receptor was isolated from a man aged 18 to 30 in good health. The sequenced sample consisted of blood. CDR3 in amino acids: CSARVRGNTGELFF. The CDR3 DNA sequence: TGCAGTGCTAGAGTCAGGGGGAACACCGGGGAGCTGTTTTTT.